Below are 28 T cell receptor beta chains sequenced from a single sample in a study of regulatory T cells in long-lasting Graves disease. Time point defined: newly diagnosed GD, antithyroid drugs for less than 3 months. PBMC RNA was the source of the TCR library. To make TCR beta libraries, researchers used iRepertoire HTBI primers and Arm-PCR of CDR3 regions. MiXCR was run by TCRdb on the multiplex PCR reads, yielding one entry per CDR3 protein. This table holds roughly 420,000 distinct CDR3 sequences, about 17% found once. Another study also made use of these data, one on T cells in Graves' hyperthyroidism and ophthalmopathy.

Sequenced material: peripheral blood mononuclear cells (PBMCs), taken at new diagnosis, from a patient treated with antithyroid drugs. These TCRs come from a woman aged 18-29 years with Graves disease.

This clonotype was observed many times. V and J are TRBV29-1 and TRBJ2-1; 10 bases line up with TRBD2. Germline-derived CDR1 and CDR2 are SQVTM and ANQGSEA. Unmatched junction bases numbered 9, after V lost 6 bases and J lost 7 bases. The CDR3 loop spans 14 amino acids. The CDR3 DNA reads as TGCAGCGTCGATCCGGGACTAGCGTTGAATGAGCAGTTCTTC. Amino acids: CSVDPGLALNEQFF.

The chain carries TRBV29-1 and TRBJ1-1; a possible D gene is TRBD1 (5 bases). CDR1 SQVTM and CDR2 ANQGSEA come from the germline V gene. CDR3 length: 14 residues. Trimming removed 4 bases from V and 0 bases from J, with 12 bases in between. The CDR3 is CSVVGTEMNTEAFF. CDR3 coding DNA: TGCAGCGTTGTAGGGACGGAAATGAACACTGAAGCTTTCTTT.

This clonotype was counted once. A much larger clone sits a single nucleotide away, making a read error possible. This rearrangement joins TRBV7-2 to TRBJ2-1, with TRBD2 matching 10 bases. This CDR3 has 15 residues. The trim removed 1 base at V and 10 bases at J, leaving 7 bases unmatched. Looked up from germline, CDR1 is SGHTA and CDR2 is FQGNSA. Written as DNA, the CDR3 is TGTGCCAGCAGCTTAGTAAGCGGGAGGGACTACGAGCAGTTCTTC. This encodes CASSLVSGRDYEQFF.

V gene TRBV28 combines with J gene TRBJ1-6, with no clear D. Germline V gene data show CDR1 as MDHEN and CDR2 as SYDVKM. This CDR3 region has 14 residues. With 5 bases removed from V and 11 bases from J, the gap between germline ends came to 16 bases. The CDR3 sequence is CASSEGSRLTPLHF. CDR3 DNA: TGTGCCAGCAGTGAGGGATCTAGGTTGACACCCCTCCACTTT.

The chain has TRBV20-1 and TRBJ1-1, with D unresolved. The V end was cut by 3 bases, the J end by 4 bases, with 9 bases between. The germline V gene has CDR1 DFQATT and CDR2 SNEGSKA (reference sequence). The CDR3 sequence is 12 residues long. The CDR3 coding sequence is TGCAGTGCTAGTCGGGCGTCCACTGAAGCTTTCTTT. It is translated as CSASRASTEAFF.

Concerning this clonotype itself: Just one base apart from a much larger clone, this may be a read error. This rearrangement joins TRBV28 to TRBJ2-7; weak D call: TRBD1 (5 bases). Trimming pared 2 bases from V and 7 bases from J, leaving 15 bases between. This CDR3 has 14 residues. From germline, CDR1 is MDHEN and CDR2 SYDVKM. The CDR3 DNA reads as TGTGCCAGCAGTTTAGCAGGGTCGGACAATGAGCAGTACTTC. Translation gives CASSLAGSDNEQYF.

This clonotype has a count of ten or more. The chain is built from TRBV7-9 and TRBJ2-1, with D possibly being TRBD2 (7 bases). V lost 6 bases, J lost 4 bases, and 19 bases lay in between. There are 16 residues in the CDR3. Germline values: CDR1 SEHNR, CDR2 FQNEAQ (reference sequence). The CDR3, as DNA: TGTGCCAGCAGTCGGAGGGGGGGAAGTTTTTACAATGAGCAGTTCTTC. It codes for CASSRRGGSFYNEQFF.

In this sample, this clonotype turned up a few times. The chain employs TRBV10-3 and TRBJ2-3, with 7 nucleotides matching TRBD2. This CDR3 region has 17 residues. Per the germline V gene, CDR1 is ENHRY and CDR2 is SYGVKD. Unmatched junction bases numbered 11, after V lost 3 bases and J lost 2 bases. CDR3 coding DNA: TGTGCCATCAGTGATACCAGCAGCGGGAAATCCACAGATACGCAGTATTTT. Translation gives CAISDTSSGKSTDTQYF.

This chain joins TRBV18 and TRBJ2-5, with D perhaps matching TRBD1 (6 bases). The germline V and J ends were trimmed by 1 base and 2 bases, with 17 bases remaining between them. The germline gives CDR1 KGHSH, CDR2 LQKENI. The CDR3 spans 17 residues. The CDR3 DNA reads as TGTGCCAGCTCACCACGGGTCGAGATGAGGGGGCAAGAGACCCAGTACTTC. Protein: CASSPRVEMRGQETQYF. Looking up the rest from reference TRBV18 and TRBJ2-5 gives the full variable domain: NAGVMQNPRHLVRRRGQEARLRCSPMKGHSHVYWYRQLPEEGLKFMVYLQKENIIDESGMPKERFSAEFPKEGPSILRIQQVVRGDSAAYFCASSPRVEMRGQETQYFGPGTRLLVL.

This clonotype was seen repeatedly, ten times or more. The chain joins TRBV12-3 or TRBV12-4 to TRBJ1-2; D gene ambiguous. The CDR3 totals 12 residues. Deletions cut 6 bases from V and 9 bases from J, with 14 bases between. The CDR3 loop is CASSPFRRSYTF. Here the CDR3 DNA reads TGTGCCAGCAGCCCCTTCCGTCGGAGCTACACCTTC.

In its sample, this clonotype was seen many times. The chain joins TRBV6-1 to TRBJ2-1; 9 nucleotides agree with TRBD2. V lost 4 bases, J lost 8 bases, and 9 bases stayed unmatched. This CDR3 region has 15 residues. Germline CDR1 and CDR2: MNHNS and SASEGT. The CDR3 loop reads CASSAPGTSSYEQFF. CDR3 sequence (DNA): TGTGCCAGCAGTGCCCCCGGGACTAGCAGCTATGAGCAGTTCTTC.

The V and J genes are TRBV9 and TRBJ2-3; D is perhaps TRBD2 (6 bases). The germline V and J ends were trimmed by 0 bases and 5 bases, with 22 bases remaining between them. The V gene's germline CDR1 is SGDLS and CDR2 YYNGEE. The CDR3 is 18 amino acids. The CDR3 DNA is TGTGCCAGCAGCGTAGGAACGTGGGGGTCGGGAGCCAAAGATACGCAGTATTTT. Translating it yields CASSVGTWGSGAKDTQYF. The full variable domain, with the rest looked up from reference TRBV9 and TRBJ2-3, is DSGVTQTPKHLITATGQRVTLRCSPRSGDLSVYWYQQSLDQGLQFLIQYYNGEERAKGNILERFSAQQFPDLHSELNLSSLELGDSALYFCASSVGTWGSGAKDTQYFGPGTRLTVL.

Details on this clonotype: A much bigger clone sits one base away, suggesting this may be a read error. This is likely a read error, given that the CDR3 carries no conserved phenylalanine or tryptophan at its end. This CDR3 is CASSRTGSSNYGYTL. The CDR3 nucleotides read TGTGCCAGCTCGCGGACAGGGTCGTCTAACTATGGCTACACCCTC. The V gene is TRBV18, the J gene TRBJ1-2; TRBD1 matches at 8 bases. V lost 6 bases, J lost 0 bases, and 6 bases stayed unmatched. CDR1 is KGHSH, CDR2 LQKENI, per germline. This CDR3 has 15 amino acids.

This clonotype showed up just a few times. V is TRBV20-1 and J is TRBJ2-5; 10 positions agree with TRBD2. The CDR3 consists of 15 residues. Germline CDR1 DFQATT, CDR2 SNEGSKA (reference sequence). The junction had 7 bases not matched to a gene; V was cut back by 2 bases and J by 4 bases. The CDR3 sequence is CSARSPTSGTETQYF. In DNA form, the CDR3 reads TGCAGTGCTAGATCCCCTACTAGCGGGACAGAGACCCAGTACTTC.

The V call is TRBV6-1, the J call TRBJ2-7; tentatively, D is TRBD1 or TRBD2 (5 bases each). V gave up 6 bases and J gave up 7 bases, with 16 bases separating them. There are 13 residues in the CDR3. Per germline, CDR1 MNHNS and CDR2 SASEGT. The CDR3 here is CASSRTGANEQYF. For the CDR3, the DNA is TGTGCCAGCAGCCGGACTGGGGCCAATGAGCAGTACTTC.

This clonotype appeared many times. The rearrangement links TRBV28 to TRBJ1-1; D ambiguous. CDR3 length: 13 residues. V was trimmed by 6 bases and J by 0 bases, leaving 8 bases between them. CDR1 and CDR2 from the germline V gene are MDHEN and SYDVKM. The CDR3 DNA reads TGTGCCAGCAGCTCTCGGGTGAACACTGAAGCTTTCTTT. Translated: CASSSRVNTEAFF.

This clonotype was recorded at least ten times. The chain joins TRBV6-1 to TRBJ1-5, with TRBD1 matching 8 bases. Germline values: CDR1 MNHNS, CDR2 SASEGT. The CDR3 totals 13 residues. J was trimmed by 9 bases and V by 4 bases; bases with no gene match: 5. The CDR3 DNA reads TGTGCCAGCAGTGGCAGGGGGCTAAGGCCCCAGCATTTT. Residues: CASSGRGLRPQHF.

This clonotype was seen ten or more times. The chain carries TRBV6-2 or TRBV6-3 and TRBJ1-2; no definite D call. This CDR3 region has 13 residues. V lost 0 bases to trimming and J lost 3 bases, with 5 bases between them. In germline, CDR1 is MNHEY, CDR2 SVGEGT. Written as DNA, the CDR3 is TGTGCCAGCAGTTACTCGACCGACTATGGCTACACCTTC. Its protein is CASSYSTDYGYTF.

The chain recombines TRBV30 with TRBJ2-1, with 14 nucleotides matching TRBD2. V gave up 5 bases and J gave up 2 bases; unmatched junction bases: 5. CDR1 is GTSNPN, CDR2 SVGIG, per germline (reference sequence). The CDR3 loop spans 16 amino acids. The CDR3 DNA sequence: TGTGCCTGGTCCGGGACTAGCGGGAGACCCTACAATGAGCAGTTCTTC. It codes for CAWSGTSGRPYNEQFF. The complete variable domain, with remaining parts taken from reference TRBV30 and TRBJ2-1, reads SQTIHQWPATLVQPVGSPLSLECTVEGTSNPNLYWYRQAAGRGLQLLFYSVGIGQISSEVPQNLSASRPQDRQFILSSKKLLLSDSGFYLCAWSGTSGRPYNEQFFGPGTRLTVL.

This clonotype was observed many times. The CDR3 coding sequence is TGTGCCAGCAGCTGGACAGGAGACCTGAACACTGAAGCTTTCTTT. Translated, it gives CASSWTGDLNTEAFF. The gene calls are TRBV7-2 and TRBJ1-1, with 7 bases fitting TRBD1. Germline assignment: CDR1 SGHTA and CDR2 FQGNSA. V was pared by 4 bases and J by 0 bases, with 5 bases of the junction left unmatched. This CDR3 spans 15 amino acids.

The V call is TRBV20-1, the J call TRBJ2-4, with a possible D match to TRBD2 (6 bases). Trimming left V 2 bases short and J 7 bases short, with 15 bases between. Germline loops: CDR1 DFQATT, CDR2 SNEGSKA (reference sequence). The CDR3 is made up of 14 amino acids. The CDR3 reads CSARLASRGNIQYF. The CDR3 nucleotides are TGCAGTGCTAGATTAGCCTCACGGGGGAACATTCAGTACTTC.

Many counts were recorded for this clonotype. The V and J genes are TRBV7-9 and TRBJ2-7, with D perhaps TRBD1 (7 bases). The ends were cut back, 5 bases at V and 7 bases at J, with 21 bases in the middle. The CDR3 runs to 15 residues. The germline V gene encodes CDR1 SEHNR and CDR2 FQNEAQ (reference sequence). This CDR3 reads CASSTSGGHHEEQYF. CDR3 sequence (DNA): TGTGCCAGCAGCACCTCAGGGGGGCACCACGAAGAGCAGTACTTC.

The chain has TRBV5-6 and TRBJ1-1, with D possibly TRBD1 on 6 matching bases. V gave up 9 bases and J gave up 1 base, with 13 bases separating them. The germline CDR1 and CDR2 sequences are SGHDT and YYEEEE. This CDR3 spans 13 amino acids. The DNA for the CDR3 is TGTGCCACCTTTGGGGGGCCGAACACTGAAGCTTTCTTT. This codes for CATFGGPNTEAFF.

Many counts were recorded for this clonotype. CDR3 sequence reads: CASSLGRGGRFEQYF. The CDR3 DNA sequence: TGTGCCAGCAGCCTTGGTAGGGGCGGGAGATTCGAGCAGTACTTC. This rearrangement joins TRBV27 to TRBJ2-7, with TRBD2 matching over 7 bases. V shed 6 bases, J shed 6 bases, and the junction held 14 bases outside the gene matches. Germline V gives CDR1 MNHEY, CDR2 SMNVEV (reference sequence). The CDR3 covers 15 residues.

This clonotype was observed many times. V usage is TRBV7-9 and J usage is TRBJ2-5, with a tentative D call TRBD1 (5 bases). Trimming pared 6 bases from V and 4 bases from J, leaving 15 bases between. Germline lookup yields CDR1 SEHNR and CDR2 FQNEAQ (reference sequence). The CDR3 loop spans 14 amino acids. The CDR3 DNA is TGTGCCAGCAGTTTAAGGCAGGGTGGAGAGACCCAGTACTTC. Translating gives CASSLRQGGETQYF.

V is TRBV6-1 and J is TRBJ2-2; D remains unclear. Trimming cost V 7 bases and J 3 bases, with 15 bases left between them. CDR1 is MNHNS and CDR2 is SASEGT in the germline V gene. The CDR3 has 15 amino acids. The CDR3 region is CASKLSAADTGELFF. DNA of the CDR3: TGTGCCAGCAAGTTGAGCGCGGCGGACACCGGGGAGCTGTTTTTT.

This clonotype was observed a few times. The V call is TRBV28, the J call TRBJ1-6; D is unclear. Germline CDR1 MDHEN, CDR2 SYDVKM. The CDR3 spans 15 residues. V lost 4 bases and J lost 10, with 17 bases in between. The chain's CDR3 is CASSSQSRLGSPLHF. The CDR3 DNA reads TGTGCCAGCAGTTCCCAATCCAGGCTAGGGTCACCCCTCCACTTT.

In its sample, this clonotype was seen many times. The chain has TRBV20-1 and TRBJ1-2; TRBD1 matches 7 bases. CDR3 size: 12 residues. Germline V gene data show CDR1 as DFQATT and CDR2 as SNEGSKA (reference sequence). J lost 8 bases, V lost 5 bases, and 8 bases had no gene match. The CDR3 spells CSAPDRASGYTF. The CDR3, as DNA: TGCAGTGCTCCCGACAGGGCGTCGGGCTACACCTTC.